One sample yielded the 18 T cell receptor beta chains listed below, sequenced in a study of human T cells and chemical hapten exposure. Noted time point: patch test 2, 6 weeks after DPC sensitization. As for treatment: therapeutic diphenylcyclopropenone sensitization with weekly scalp DPC. MiXCR, applied by TCRdb to the RACE reads, yields one record per CDR3 protein. The table records a few hundred thousand distinct CDR3 sequences, about 6% of them present only once. This material consisted of whole blood, taken in connection with sensitization to the hapten diphenylcyclopropenone (DPC). Every receptor here comes from a woman aged 18-29 years with alopecia areata. Some clones in this sample may be carry-over from other donors' samples.

This clonotype showed up many times. J is TRBJ2-7 and V is TRBV5-1, with a tentative D call TRBD1 (6 bases). The V gene's germline CDR1 is SGHRS and CDR2 YFSETQ. The V end lost 6 bases, the J end lost 6 bases, and 19 bases lay between the germline ends. The CDR3 extends over 14 amino acids. This CDR3 reads CASTTGSGFAEQYF. The CDR3 DNA reads as TGCGCCAGCACAACAGGGTCGGGCTTCGCCGAGCAGTACTTC.

This clonotype has only a few counts. The V gene is TRBV29-1, the J gene TRBJ1-1, with D possibly TRBD1 on 5 matching bases. This CDR3 has 10 amino acids. V was pared by 4 bases and J by 7 bases, with 7 bases between. Germline CDR1 reads SQVTM; CDR2 reads ANQGSEA. This chain's CDR3 is CSVATVEAFF. The CDR3 bases are TGCAGCGTTGCGACAGTTGAAGCTTTCTTT.

The chain employs TRBV20-1 and TRBJ2-7, with 9 bases identical to TRBD1. The CDR3 length is 14 residues. The germline CDR1 and CDR2 sequences are DFQATT and SNEGSKA (reference sequence). Trimming at V came to 2 bases and at J to 0 bases, leaving 2 bases not matched to a gene. The CDR3 DNA sequence: TGCAGTGCTAGATGGGACAGGGCCTCCTACGAGCAGTACTTC. Protein product: CSARWDRASYEQYF.

This clonotype has more than one count but fewer than ten. This chain connects TRBV28 to TRBJ2-5; TRBD1 matches at 8 bases. Looked up from germline, CDR1 is MDHEN and CDR2 is SYDVKM. After removal of 4 bases from V and 0 bases from J, the junction contained 7 bases not matched to a gene. CDR3 length: 16 amino acids. The DNA of the CDR3 is TGTGCCAGCAGTTCCTTGGGACAGGAGTACCAAGAGACCCAGTACTTC. As protein: CASSSLGQEYQETQYF.

This clonotype was detected many times. CDR3 protein: CSARIARVENTGELFF. DNA of the CDR3: TGCAGTGCTAGAATCGCCAGGGTAGAGAACACCGGGGAGCTGTTTTTT. J is TRBJ2-2 and V is TRBV20-1; D may be TRBD1 (5 bases). With 2 bases removed from V and 1 base from J, the gap between germline ends came to 14 bases. The V gene's germline CDR1 is DFQATT and CDR2 SNEGSKA (reference sequence). The CDR3 loop spans 16 amino acids.

This clonotype was seen more than once but under ten times. The V and J genes are TRBV5-1 and TRBJ1-6; D unresolved. V gave up 0 bases and J gave up 0 bases, with 7 bases separating them. This CDR3 region has 16 residues. Germline CDR1 is SGHRS and CDR2 is YFSETQ. CDR3 sequence: CASSLAASSYNSPLHF. As DNA, the CDR3 is TGCGCCAGCAGCTTGGCTGCCAGCTCCTATAATTCACCCCTCCACTTT. The full variable domain, in which reference TRBV5-1 and TRBJ1-6 provide the parts outside the CDR3, is KAGVTQTPRYLIKTRGQQVTLSCSPISGHRSVSWYQQTPGQGLQFLFEYFSETQRNKGNFPGRFSGRQFSNSRSEMNVSTLELGDSALYLCASSLAASSYNSPLHFGNGTRLTVT.

The chain carries TRBV12-3 or TRBV12-4 and TRBJ2-7, with D possibly matching TRBD1 (5 bases). V lost 5 bases and J 0 bases, leaving 11 bases between the germline ends. The CDR3 extends over 14 amino acids. CDR3 sequence: CASSPWGTSYEQYF. Here the CDR3 DNA reads TGTGCCAGCAGTCCGTGGGGCACCTCCTACGAGCAGTACTTC.

This clonotype was counted at least ten times. The chain combines TRBV7-2 with TRBJ1-3, with D hard to call. Trimming took 1 base from V and 4 from J, leaving 5 bases between them. Germline-derived CDR1 and CDR2 are SGHTA and FQGNSA. The CDR3 is 13 residues long. As DNA, the CDR3 is TGTGCCAGCAGCTTAGTTGGAGGAAACACCATATATTTT. This encodes CASSLVGGNTIYF.

V usage is TRBV11-2 and J usage is TRBJ2-5; TRBD2 matches at 7 bases. The CDR3 loop spans 15 amino acids. Germline CDR1 and CDR2: SGHAT and FQNNGV. The V and J ends lost 4 bases and 1 base, in that order; junction bases with no gene match: 6. As DNA, the CDR3 is TGTGCCAGCAGCTCCTATCCGGGGGGCCAAGAGACCCAGTACTTC. Its protein is CASSSYPGGQETQYF.

This clonotype was counted ten times or more. V usage is TRBV28 and J usage is TRBJ1-6; D remains ambiguous. Per germline, CDR1 MDHEN and CDR2 SYDVKM. The CDR3 extends over 14 amino acids. The V and J ends lost 8 bases and 7 bases respectively, with 15 bases between them. The CDR3 region has the DNA TGTGCCAGCGTTCCGTACGCAGGCAATTCACCCCTCCACTTT. As protein: CASVPYAGNSPLHF.

This clonotype was detected ten times or more. V gene TRBV20-1 combines with J gene TRBJ2-2, with 7 positions matching TRBD1. Looked up from germline, CDR1 is DFQATT and CDR2 is SNEGSKA (reference sequence). V shed 0 bases and J 1 base; nucleotides not matched to a gene: 5. The CDR3 is made up of 16 amino acids. The CDR3 region is CSARDPRTGNTGELFF. CDR3 nucleotides: TGCAGTGCTAGAGATCCCCGGACAGGGAACACCGGGGAGCTGTTTTTT.

This clonotype has more than one count but fewer than ten. The chain joins TRBV2 to TRBJ1-1, with a weak D call TRBD1 (6 bases). Germline values: CDR1 SNHLY, CDR2 FYNNEI. The CDR3 consists of 15 residues. Trimming took 6 bases from V and 0 from J, leaving 14 bases between them. This chain's CDR3 is CASRQLGGLNTEAFF. CDR3 bases: TGTGCCAGCAGGCAACTAGGGGGGCTGAACACTGAAGCTTTCTTT. The full variable domain, rest sourced from reference TRBV2 and TRBJ1-1, is EPEVTQTPSHQVTQMGQEVILRCVPISNHLYFYWYRQILGQKVEFLVSFYNNEISEKSEIFDDQFSVERPDGSNFTLKIRSTKLEDSAMYFCASRQLGGLNTEAFFGQGTRLTVV.

This clonotype occurred a few times. This rearrangement joins TRBV20-1 to TRBJ2-3; D unclear. The CDR3 spans 13 residues. The germline V gene encodes CDR1 DFQATT and CDR2 SNEGSKA (reference sequence). Trimming stripped 1 base from V and 6 bases from J, with 11 bases between. CDR3: CSARVVPLDTQYF. The CDR3 nucleotides read TGCAGTGCTAGAGTGGTACCCCTGGATACGCAGTATTTT.

This clonotype was seen many times. This rearrangement joins TRBV7-8 to TRBJ1-2, with unresolved D. V was pared by 7 bases and J by 6 bases, with 15 bases between. The CDR3 length is 13 residues. Germline CDR1 SGHVS, CDR2 FQNEAQ. The CDR3 region is CASTFVLGDGYTF. CDR3 bases: TGTGCCAGCACCTTCGTCCTCGGGGATGGCTACACCTTC. Combining the CDR3 with reference TRBV7-8 and TRBJ1-2 gives the whole variable domain GAGVSQSPRYKVAKRGQDVALRCDPISGHVSLFWYQQALGQGPEFLTYFQNEAQLDKSGLPSDRFFAERPEGSVSTLKIQRTQQEDSAVYLCASTFVLGDGYTFGSGTRLTVV.

This clonotype appeared many times. The chain joins TRBV12-3 or TRBV12-4 to TRBJ1-5; 9 positions agree with TRBD1. This CDR3 comprises 15 residues. With 3 bases clipped from V and 3 bases from J, the junction kept 3 bases outside the gene matches. This chain's CDR3 is CASSFGQGNNQPQHF. DNA for the CDR3: TGTGCCAGCAGTTTTGGACAGGGGAACAATCAGCCCCAGCATTTT.

This clonotype has only a few counts. The gene calls are TRBV4-3 and TRBJ2-2; 12 bases are shared with TRBD1. The CDR3 length is 16 residues. The ends lost 3 bases at V and 5 bases at J; junction bases unmatched: 4. The germline gives CDR1 LGHNA, CDR2 YSLEER. The CDR3 spells CASSQGQGASTGELFF. The CDR3 DNA reads TGCGCCAGCAGCCAGGGACAGGGGGCTTCGACCGGGGAGCTGTTTTTT.

This clonotype was counted a few times. The V and J genes are TRBV18 and TRBJ2-3, with no clear D. The CDR3 is made up of 14 amino acids. The germline V and J ends were trimmed by 3 bases and 2 bases, with 9 bases remaining between them. Per the germline V gene, CDR1 is KGHSH and CDR2 is LQKENI. The chain's CDR3 is CASSPETNTDTQYF. The CDR3 bases are TGTGCCAGCTCACCCGAGACAAACACAGATACGCAGTATTTT.

This clonotype came up many times. The V and J genes are TRBV4-3 and TRBJ1-2, with 11 nucleotides matching TRBD1. CDR3 length equals 15 residues. Germline V CDR1 and CDR2: LGHNA, YSLEER. V trimming: 4 bases; J trimming: 8 bases; junction bases outside the gene matches: 9. In nucleotides, the CDR3 is TGCGCCAGCAGCCCCGGGACAGGGGGGCAAAAAGGCTACACCTTC. It yields the protein CASSPGTGGQKGYTF.